Below are 22 T cell receptor beta chains sequenced from a single sample in a study of T cells of healthy individuals. Using its own MiXCR run on the 5' RACE reads, TCRdb lists one record per CDR3 protein. Among 100,000 or so distinct CDR3 sequences listed, 15% to 20% were seen once. The receptors come from a human donor in good health.

This clonotype was detected only a few times. CDR3 region: CASSFRQGSSYEQYF. CDR3 in DNA: TGTGCCAGCAGTTTCAGGCAGGGGAGCTCCTACGAGCAGTACTTC. J is TRBJ2-7 and V is TRBV28; perhaps TRBD1 as D (6 bases). V dropped 3 bases and J dropped 0 bases, with 12 bases sitting between them. CDR3 length: 15 amino acids. Per germline, CDR1 MDHEN and CDR2 SYDVKM.

This clonotype turned up a few times. The gene calls are TRBV7-9 and TRBJ1-5, with D uncertain. V dropped 4 bases and J dropped 0 bases, with 10 bases sitting between them. Germline loops: CDR1 SEHNR, CDR2 FQNEAQ (reference sequence). CDR3 length: 15 amino acids. The CDR3: CASSSGRYSNQPQHF. DNA of the CDR3: TGTGCCAGCAGCTCCGGACGTTATAGCAATCAGCCCCAGCATTTT.

The rearrangement uses TRBV28 and TRBJ1-1, with TRBD1 matching 7 bases. The CDR3 is made up of 14 amino acids. Germline CDR1 is MDHEN and CDR2 is SYDVKM. Unmatched junction bases numbered 7, after V lost 4 bases and J lost 5 bases. CDR3 loop: CASSSHRGRTEAFF. The DNA for the CDR3 is TGTGCCAGCAGTTCACACAGGGGAAGGACTGAAGCTTTCTTT. The variable domain in full, with the rest retrieved from reference TRBV28 and TRBJ1-1, is DVKVTQSSRYLVKRTGEKVFLECVQDMDHENMFWYRQDPGLGLRLIYFSYDVKMKEKGDIPEGYSVSREKKERFSLILESASTNQTSMYLCASSSHRGRTEAFFGQGTRLTVV.

The J gene is TRBJ2-3, the V gene TRBV28; perhaps TRBD2 as D (6 bases). The V gene's germline CDR1 is MDHEN and CDR2 SYDVKM. V shed 6 bases and J shed 0 bases, with 16 bases lying between them. The CDR3 covers 16 residues. CDR3 protein: CASSPTGAVSTDTQYF. CDR3 nucleotides: TGTGCCAGCAGCCCGACGGGAGCGGTTAGCACAGATACGCAGTATTTT. The entire variable domain, with the rest obtained from reference TRBV28 and TRBJ2-3, is as follows: DVKVTQSSRYLVKRTGEKVFLECVQDMDHENMFWYRQDPGLGLRLIYFSYDVKMKEKGDIPEGYSVSREKKERFSLILESASTNQTSMYLCASSPTGAVSTDTQYFGPGTRLTVL.

This chain uses TRBV7-3 with TRBJ2-7; 9 bases align to TRBD2. In germline, CDR1 is SGHTA, CDR2 FQGTGA. V was clipped by 3 bases and J by 7 bases; unmatched bases: 4. The CDR3 totals 13 residues. Here the CDR3 reads CASSFELAGEQYF. As DNA, the CDR3 is TGTGCCAGCAGCTTTGAACTAGCGGGTGAGCAGTACTTC.

V and J are TRBV29-1 and TRBJ2-3; 10 bases map to TRBD2. CDR3 length: 15 residues. The junction had 13 bases not matched to a gene; V was cut back by 6 bases and J by 7 bases. The germline CDR1 and CDR2 sequences are SQVTM and ANQGSEA. CDR3 sequence reads: CSVTYFSGGPYTQYF. The CDR3 nucleotides are TGCAGCGTCACCTACTTTAGCGGGGGGCCCTATACGCAGTATTTT.

Only a few counts were recorded for this clonotype. The chain links TRBV12-3 or TRBV12-4 to TRBJ2-2; no firm D call. The CDR3 totals 13 residues. The V gene lost 5 bases and the J gene lost 4 bases, with 8 bases spanning the gap. The CDR3 protein is CASSLDTTGELFF. The CDR3 region has the DNA TGTGCCAGCAGTCTCGACACCACCGGGGAGCTGTTTTTT.

This clonotype occurred a few times. The genes are TRBV3-1 and TRBJ1-2; 9 nucleotides align to TRBD1. The trim removed 4 bases at V and 4 bases at J, leaving 7 bases unmatched. The germline V gene has CDR1 LGHDT and CDR2 YNNKEL (reference sequence). The CDR3 is made up of 15 amino acids. The CDR3 spells CASSPRTGAIYGYTF. CDR3 DNA sequence: TGTGCCAGCAGCCCTCGGACAGGGGCTATCTATGGCTACACCTTC.

A few counts support this clonotype. The V and J genes are TRBV2 and TRBJ1-5, with 10 nucleotides matching TRBD1. This CDR3 has 16 residues. V lost 5 bases to trimming and J lost 9 bases; unmatched junction nucleotides: 13. CDR1 and CDR2 (germline): SNHLY, FYNNEI. CDR3 protein: CASSTGQGTLGAPQHF. DNA for the CDR3: TGTGCCAGCAGTACGGGACAGGGGACCTTAGGTGCGCCCCAGCATTTT.

This sequence joins TRBV3-1 and TRBJ2-5; perhaps D is TRBD1 or TRBD2 (5 bases each). The germline V gene has CDR1 LGHDT and CDR2 YNNKEL (reference sequence). V dropped 3 bases and J dropped 2 bases, with 13 bases sitting between them. The CDR3 length is 15 residues. CDR3 residues: CASSQTGRMQETQYF. The CDR3 nucleotides read TGTGCCAGCAGCCAGACGGGACGGATGCAAGAGACCCAGTACTTC.

This clonotype was detected ten times or more. The CDR3 region is CASSFHSGNTIYF. The DNA for the CDR3 is TGTGCCAGCAGTTTCCACTCTGGAAACACCATATATTTT. V gene TRBV28 combines with J gene TRBJ1-3; no reliable D call. This CDR3 region has 13 residues. V was pared by 3 bases and J by 0 bases, with 3 bases between. CDR1 is MDHEN and CDR2 is SYDVKM in the germline V gene. Based on the CDR3 plus reference TRBV28 and TRBJ1-3, the full variable domain is DVKVTQSSRYLVKRTGEKVFLECVQDMDHENMFWYRQDPGLGLRLIYFSYDVKMKEKGDIPEGYSVSREKKERFSLILESASTNQTSMYLCASSFHSGNTIYFGEGSWLTVV.

This clonotype was counted between two and nine times. This chain links TRBV20-1 with TRBJ2-2; D uncertain. CDR1 DFQATT and CDR2 SNEGSKA come from the germline V gene (reference sequence). This CDR3 has 14 residues. The V and J ends lost 3 bases and 4 bases respectively, with 12 bases between them. The CDR3 DNA follows: TGCAGTGCTAGGTCTCCCCGGGTCACCGGGGAGCTGTTTTTT. This codes for CSARSPRVTGELFF.

V and J are TRBV7-2 and TRBJ1-2; unclear D gene. The germline gives CDR1 SGHTA, CDR2 FQGNSA. V lost 1 base and J lost 10, with 25 bases in between. The length of the CDR3 is 17 residues. The CDR3 DNA follows: TGTGCCAGCAGCTTAGTCATTATAAGGTTTTTTTGCTTGGACTACACCTTC. Encoded protein: CASSLVIIRFFCLDYTF.

The rearrangement uses TRBV7-6 and TRBJ2-7; no reliable D call. CDR1 and CDR2 (germline): SGHVS, FNYEAQ. The CDR3 consists of 16 residues. The V end lost 1 base, the J end lost 3 bases, and 16 bases lay between the germline ends. CDR3 protein: CASSLVDGSGSYEQYF. The CDR3 region has the DNA TGTGCCAGCAGCTTAGTCGATGGGTCGGGCAGCTACGAGCAGTACTTC.

This clonotype was picked up a small number of times. A read error may account for a junction end that differs from germline. The CDR3 DNA is TGTGCCAGCAGGAGGGATGGCTCTGGGGCCAACGTCCTGACTTTT. Encoded protein: CASRRDGSGANVLTF. The rearrangement uses TRBV6-6 and TRBJ2-6; either TRBD1 or TRBD2 may fit D (5 bases each). Germline-derived CDR1 and CDR2 are MNHNY and SVGAGI (reference sequence). The CDR3 consists of 15 residues.

This clonotype was seen at least ten times. The chain carries TRBV24-1 and TRBJ2-1; D not certain. The CDR3 covers 14 residues. The germline V gene encodes CDR1 KGHDR and CDR2 SFDVKD. V was cut by 5 bases and J by 6 bases, with 13 bases left in between. CDR3 sequence reads: CATSVTDPGNEQFF. The CDR3 nucleotides read TGTGCCACCAGTGTCACCGACCCGGGCAATGAGCAGTTCTTC.

This rearrangement joins TRBV4-1 to TRBJ2-1; no firm D call. Germline V CDR1 and CDR2: MGHRA, YSYEKL. Trimming stripped 0 bases from V and 4 bases from J, with 10 bases between. The CDR3 contains 15 residues. As DNA, the CDR3 is TGCGCCAGCAGCCAAGATTTTGCGCGGTACAATGAGCAGTTCTTC. It codes for CASSQDFARYNEQFF.

This clonotype has just a few counts. The chain is built from TRBV30 and TRBJ2-2; D gene ambiguous. Germline V gene data show CDR1 as GTSNPN and CDR2 as SVGIG (reference sequence). This CDR3 has 14 residues. V gave up 3 bases and J gave up 6 bases, with 14 bases separating them. The CDR3 loop reads CAWRVGYAAGELFF. The DNA for the CDR3 is TGTGCCTGGAGGGTCGGATATGCGGCCGGGGAGCTGTTTTTT.

This clonotype was picked up a small number of times. The V and J genes are TRBV4-1 and TRBJ2-5; D assignment may be TRBD1 or TRBD2 (5 bases each). The germline V gene encodes CDR1 MGHRA and CDR2 YSYEKL. This CDR3 spans 15 amino acids. The V end lost 4 bases, the J end lost 4 bases, and 16 bases lay between the germline ends. The CDR3 spells CASSPLGERGETQYF. The CDR3 region has the DNA TGCGCCAGCAGCCCCCTTGGGGAGAGGGGAGAGACCCAGTACTTC.

This clonotype was counted ten times or more. The chain is built from TRBV4-3 and TRBJ2-5, with 9 bases that match TRBD2. CDR3 length: 15 residues. The V and J ends lost 0 bases and 3 bases, in that order; junction bases with no gene match: 2. Looked up from germline, CDR1 is LGHNA and CDR2 is YSLEER. The CDR3 DNA is TGCGCCAGCAGCCAAGATAGCGGGAGAGAAGAGACCCAGTACTTC. Amino acids: CASSQDSGREETQYF.

V and J are TRBV20-1 and TRBJ1-1, with D perhaps matching TRBD1 (6 bases). CDR1 and CDR2 from the germline V gene are DFQATT and SNEGSKA (reference sequence). This CDR3 is built from 10 residues. The germline V and J ends were trimmed by 8 bases and 5 bases, with 9 bases remaining between them. The CDR3 DNA reads TGCAGTCCGAGGGGGACTGAAGCTTTCTTT. It encodes CSPRGTEAFF.

The chain couples TRBV7-9 to TRBJ2-7; the D is unclear. The CDR3 sequence is 16 residues long. The germline V and J ends were trimmed by 5 bases and 0 bases, with 17 bases remaining between them. Germline V gene lookup returns CDR1 SEHNR and CDR2 FQNEAQ (reference sequence). The CDR3 nucleotides read TGTGCCAGCAGCAAATCGCTGACACAGAGCTCCTACGAGCAGTACTTC. Translated, it gives CASSKSLTQSSYEQYF.